These 20 T cell receptor beta chains were all obtained from the same sample, sequenced in a study of early stage breast cancer tumors (dated by TCRdb to the late 2010s). The library was prepared using the immunoSEQ multiplex PCR assay. Not all clones reach the TCRdb copy of this immuneACCESS table, which keeps in-frame sequences only. Checked studies attribute under half of the gap to unresolved V genes and leave the rest unexplained. For this sample there are tens of thousands of clones; 55% to 75% appear just once. About 7% of the sample comes from the top ten. The sequencing input was blood. The receptors shown here come from a person in their fifties with breast cancer.

This clone was counted between two and nine times. This rearrangement joins TRBV7-3 to TRBJ2-3, with 9 bases identical to TRBD2. CDR1 and CDR2 (germline): SGHTA, FQGTGA. V lost 5 bases, J lost 1 base, and 7 bases stayed unmatched. CDR3 length equals 16 residues. CDR3 sequence reads: CASSPGPSGGTDTQYF. The CDR3 DNA reads as TGTGCCAGCAGCCCAGGGCCTAGCGGGGGCACAGATACGCAGTATTTT.

CDR3 sequence reads: CASSLLTTNEKLFF. CDR3 coding DNA: TGTGCCAGCAGCTTACTAACGACTAATGAAAAACTGTTTTTT. The chain employs TRBV13 and TRBJ1-4; no clear D. Between the trimmed V and J ends, which lost 2 bases and 2 bases, there was a span of 6 bases. Germline CDR1 PRHDT, CDR2 FYEKMQ (reference sequence). This CDR3 is 14 amino acids long.

This clone was seen a few times. This rearrangement joins TRBV2 to TRBJ2-3; TRBD2 matches 7 bases. The J segment lost 7 bases and the V segment lost 8 bases, leaving 12 bases of the junction unmatched. The CDR3 is 14 amino acids. The germline CDR1 and CDR2 sequences are SNHLY and FYNNEI. CDR3 residues: CASWASGAPNTQYF. In DNA form, the CDR3 reads TGTGCCAGCTGGGCTAGCGGCGCCCCGAATACGCAGTATTTT.

This clone was seen repeatedly, ten times or more. The V call is TRBV21-1, the J call TRBJ2-5; the D segment call TRBD1 is taken from the table without a DNA check. TRBV21-1 is assigned pseudogene status. The CDR3 contains 11 residues. CDR3 coding DNA: TGTGCCAGCAGCGCCCAGGGAACCCAGTACTTC. Protein: CASSAQGTQYF.

This clone was seen a handful of times. The J gene is TRBJ2-1, the V gene TRBV5-1; TRBD1 agrees at 9 bases. V shed 0 bases and J 8 bases; nucleotides not matched to a gene: 6. CDR1 and CDR2 (germline): SGHRS, YFSETQ. CDR3 length: 15 residues. The CDR3 nucleotides read TGCGCCAGCAGCTTGGGACAGGGGGGTTTCCATGAGCAGTTCTTC. Its translation is CASSLGQGGFHEQFF.

This clone was counted a few times. The rearrangement uses TRBV11-3 and TRBJ1-3; D is possibly TRBD1 (6 bases). Germline V CDR1 and CDR2: SGHNT, YENEEA. Trimming stripped 1 base from V and 0 bases from J, with 10 bases between. The CDR3 is made up of 16 amino acids. CDR3 bases: TGTGCCAGCAGCTTAGTCGGGGACACCTCTGGAAACACCATATATTTT. This gives the protein CASSLVGDTSGNTIYF.

This rearrangement joins TRBV4-1 to TRBJ1-4, with D possibly matching TRBD1 (5 bases). Germline CDR1 MGHRA, CDR2 YSYEKL. This CDR3 region has 16 residues. V was shortened by 1 base and J by 8 bases, with 17 bases between the two germline ends. The CDR3 spells CASSQGQRGAGEKLFF. DNA for the CDR3: TGCGCCAGCAGCCAAGGACAGCGAGGGGCGGGGGAAAAACTGTTTTTT.

The rearrangement joins TRBV9 to TRBJ2-6; D possibly corresponds to TRBD2 (7 bases). The V and J ends lost 7 bases and 0 bases respectively, with 17 bases between them. CDR3 length: 17 amino acids. Germline-derived CDR1 and CDR2 are SGDLS and YYNGEE. Here the CDR3 DNA reads TGTGCCAGCGAACGGGGGGCATATTTCTCTGGGGCCAACGTCCTGACTTTC. This gives the protein CASERGAYFSGANVLTF.

The V call is TRBV7-2, the J call TRBJ1-2; D may be TRBD1 (6 bases). Deletions cut 5 bases from V and 4 bases from J, with 20 bases between. Germline CDR1 reads SGHTA; CDR2 reads FQGNSA. This CDR3 comprises 16 residues. The CDR3 bases are TGTGCCAGCAGCCCGCCGGGGGGGGCTGGCACCTATGGCTACACCTTC. It encodes CASSPPGGAGTYGYTF.

This clone has only a few counts. V usage is TRBV10-2 and J usage is TRBJ2-7; 8 positions agree with TRBD1. CDR3 length: 13 amino acids. V was clipped by 4 bases and J by 7 bases; unmatched bases: 6. The V gene's germline CDR1 is WSHSY and CDR2 SAAADI. CDR3 residues: CASSGQGAGEQYF. In DNA form, the CDR3 reads TGCGCCAGCAGTGGTCAGGGGGCGGGGGAGCAGTACTTC.

The chain recombines TRBV7-2 with TRBJ1-3; the D is unclear. Trimming left V 6 bases short and J 1 base short, with 10 bases between. The germline V gene has CDR1 SGHTA and CDR2 FQGNSA. This CDR3 comprises 14 residues. The CDR3 is CASSEADSGNTIYF. The CDR3 region has the DNA TGTGCCAGCAGTGAGGCTGATTCTGGAAACACCATATATTTT.

This clone was recorded a few times. The chain has TRBV5-5 and TRBJ1-6; D call uncertain. This CDR3 is 13 amino acids long. Germline V CDR1 and CDR2: SGHKS, YYEKEE (reference sequence). V shed 4 bases and J shed 8 bases, with 10 bases lying between them. The CDR3 DNA sequence: TGTGCCAGCAGCGAACGAGGTGATTCACCCCTCCACTTT. This gives the protein CASSERGDSPLHF. Full variable domain (rest looked up from reference TRBV5-5 and TRBJ1-6): DAGVTQSPTHLIKTRGQQVTLRCSPISGHKSVSWYQQVLGQGPQFIFQYYEKEERGRGNFPDRFSARQFPNYSSELNVNALLLGDSALYLCASSERGDSPLHFGNGTRLTVT.

This chain links TRBV7-8 with TRBJ2-1; 11 bases match TRBD2. Germline CDR1 and CDR2: SGHVS and FQNEAQ. V lost 5 bases and J lost 8; bases outside the gene matches: 8. This CDR3 region has 15 residues. This chain's CDR3 is CASSALAGGLDEQFF. For the CDR3, the DNA is TGTGCCAGCAGCGCCCTAGCGGGGGGATTGGATGAGCAGTTCTTC.

This chain uses TRBV9 with TRBJ1-2, with a possible D match to TRBD1 (6 bases). This CDR3 region has 14 residues. Germline V gene data show CDR1 as SGDLS and CDR2 as YYNGEE. V lost 3 bases and J lost 1, with 10 bases in between. The CDR3 DNA reads as TGTGCCAGCAGCGGAGCAGGGGATAACTATGGCTACACCTTC. Its protein is CASSGAGDNYGYTF.

V gene TRBV19 combines with J gene TRBJ1-6; no clear D. CDR1 is LNHDA and CDR2 is SQIVND in the germline V gene (reference sequence). Between the trimmed V and J ends, which lost 3 bases and 7 bases, there was a span of 10 bases. The CDR3 loop spans 14 amino acids. The CDR3 here is CASSIGPYNSPLHF. CDR3 nucleotide sequence: TGTGCCAGTAGTATTGGCCCGTACAATTCACCCCTCCACTTT.

This sequence joins TRBV10-3 and TRBJ1-1, with D unresolved. V shed 5 bases and J shed 5 bases, with 12 bases lying between them. Per germline, CDR1 ENHRY and CDR2 SYGVKD. The CDR3 length is 13 residues. CDR3 amino acids: CAISKTGGTEAFF. For the CDR3, the DNA is TGTGCCATCAGTAAAACCGGAGGGACTGAAGCTTTCTTT.

The chain recombines TRBV5-4 with TRBJ2-3; 8 bases line up with TRBD2. With V trimmed by 4 bases and J by 2 bases, 6 bases remained unmatched. Germline loops: CDR1 SGHNT, CDR2 YYREEE (reference sequence). The CDR3 has 15 residues. The chain's CDR3 is CASSPAGGNTDTQYF. CDR3 nucleotides: TGTGCCAGCAGCCCCGCGGGGGGAAACACAGATACGCAGTATTTT.

V is TRBV19 and J is TRBJ2-5; TRBD1 is a possible D gene (6 bases). Trimming removed 7 bases from V and 4 bases from J, with 13 bases in between. This CDR3 comprises 13 residues. Germline V gene lookup returns CDR1 LNHDA and CDR2 SQIVND (reference sequence). CDR3 bases: TGTGCCAGTACCTCCGGGACAAGAGAGACCCAGTACTTC. Translation gives CASTSGTRETQYF.

A word on this clone: Compared with germline, one end of the junction differs, possibly owing to a read error. The chain is built from TRBV5-1 and TRBJ2-3; tentative D call: TRBD2 (6 bases). Germline CDR1 is SGHRS and CDR2 is YFSETQ. The CDR3 contains 14 residues. The CDR3 DNA is TGCGCCAGCAGCATTGCGGGGCCACCAGACACGCAGTATTTT. It specifies CASSIAGPPDTQYF.

About this clone: Other nucleotide sequences in the sample specify the same CDR3. This chain links TRBV7-9 with TRBJ1-1, with D perhaps matching TRBD1 (6 bases). The CDR3 runs 15 residues. CDR1 is SEHNR and CDR2 is FQNEAQ in the germline V gene (reference sequence). Trimming left V 3 bases short and J 1 base short, with 12 bases between. CDR3 sequence: CASSLQGQGNTEAFF. The DNA of the CDR3 is TGTGCCAGCAGCTTGCAGGGGCAGGGGAACACTGAAGCTTTCTTT.